A single sample is the source of the 14 T cell receptor beta chains below, sequenced in a study of cytomegalovirus exposure and HLA in healthy donors. PCR was performed using 60 Vbeta and 13 Jbeta primers. Only in-frame clones appear in the TCRdb table, and some are missing; sequencing was by immunoSEQ multiplex PCR. The listing contains 120,000 to 150,000 clones. Sequencing input: PBMCs. The receptors derive from a man aged 35 to 55 in good health and CMV-seronegative.

J is TRBJ1-4 and V is TRBV6-6, with 7 bases lining up with TRBD1. Losses at the gene ends were 5 bases for V and 0 bases for J; bases not matched to a gene: 3. There are 15 residues in the CDR3. CDR1 is MNHNY and CDR2 is SVGAGI in the germline V gene (reference sequence). Written as DNA, the CDR3 is TGTGCCAGCAGTACAGGGGCCGCAACTAATGAAAAACTGTTTTTT. This codes for CASSTGAATNEKLFF.

Points on this clone: Germline and junction disagree at one end, which may indicate a read error. The V gene is TRBV5-1, the J gene TRBJ1-5, with a tentative D call TRBD1 (5 bases). The CDR3 runs to 15 residues. Germline V gives CDR1 SGHRS, CDR2 YFSETQ. The CDR3 loop is CASSLDGREGQPQHF. Here the CDR3 DNA reads TGCGCCAGCAGTTTGGACGGCAGGGAGGGTCAGCCCCAGCATTTT.

V usage is TRBV6-5 and J usage is TRBJ2-2; maybe TRBD1 (5 bases). Germline-derived CDR1 and CDR2 are MNHEY and SVGAGI. The V end was cut by 8 bases, the J end by 0 bases, with 10 bases between. The CDR3 has 14 residues. CDR3 bases: TGTGCCAGCCATAGGGGAACGAACACCGGGGAGCTGTTTTTT. It yields the protein CASHRGTNTGELFF.

The rearrangement uses TRBV6-6 and TRBJ2-5; weak D call: TRBD1 (5 bases). This CDR3 comprises 13 residues. Trimming took 4 bases from V and 1 from J, leaving 7 bases between them. Germline-derived CDR1 and CDR2 are MNHNY and SVGAGI (reference sequence). In nucleotides, the CDR3 is TGTGCCAGCAGTTCACAGGTCCAAGAGACCCAGTACTTC. It encodes CASSSQVQETQYF.

This chain links TRBV6-1 with TRBJ2-3, with 7 positions matching TRBD2. The CDR3 covers 17 residues. J gave up 3 bases and V 3 bases, and 12 bases lay outside the gene matches. Germline CDR1 is MNHNS and CDR2 is SASEGT. CDR3 sequence (DNA): TGTGCCAGCAGTGAGTTTCCTCGAGCGGGGTGGACAGATACGCAGTATTTT. Translating gives CASSEFPRAGWTDTQYF.

The chain employs TRBV11-2 and TRBJ1-2; TRBD1 is a possible D gene (6 bases). The CDR3 has 16 residues. Germline CDR1 and CDR2: SGHAT and FQNNGV. V was pared by 4 bases and J by 8 bases, with 23 bases between. DNA for the CDR3: TGTGCCAGCAGCTCTCTTCAAGGGACATTCAAGGGCGGCTACACCTTC. The encoded protein is CASSSLQGTFKGGYTF.

With regard to this clone: The same CDR3 is also encoded by other DNA sequences in this sample. The V call is TRBV5-5, the J call TRBJ2-6; 8 positions agree with TRBD1. With V trimmed by 1 base and J by 3 bases, 3 bases remained unmatched. Germline CDR1 reads SGHKS; CDR2 reads YYEKEE (reference sequence). This CDR3 contains 16 residues. The CDR3 loop reads CASSLQGAGGANVLTF. The CDR3 DNA follows: TGTGCCAGCAGCTTGCAGGGGGCGGGTGGGGCCAACGTCCTGACTTTC. Together with reference TRBV5-5 and TRBJ2-6, the CDR3 gives the full variable domain: DAGVTQSPTHLIKTRGQQVTLRCSPISGHKSVSWYQQVLGQGPQFIFQYYEKEERGRGNFPDRFSARQFPNYSSELNVNALLLGDSALYLCASSLQGAGGANVLTFGAGSRLTVL.

V gene TRBV6-1 combines with J gene TRBJ1-2; perhaps TRBD1 as D (5 bases). The CDR3 spans 14 residues. In germline, CDR1 is MNHNS, CDR2 SASEGT. Trimming cost V 2 bases and J 10 bases, with 17 bases left between them. CDR3 in DNA: TGTGCCAGCAGTGAATCTGGGGGGAAATCGACCTACACCTTC. Amino acids: CASSESGGKSTYTF.

J is TRBJ2-1 and V is TRBV7-2; TRBD2 agrees at 9 bases. Losses at the gene ends were 2 bases for V and 1 base for J; bases not matched to a gene: 0. CDR1 SGHTA and CDR2 FQGNSA come from the germline V gene. The CDR3 spans 15 residues. DNA for the CDR3: TGTGCCAGCAGCTTACTAGCGGGGTCCTACAATGAGCAGTTCTTC. Amino acids: CASSLLAGSYNEQFF. Variable domain in full (rest from reference TRBV7-2 and TRBJ2-1): GAGVSQSPSNKVTEKGKDVELRCDPISGHTALYWYRQSLGQGLEFLIYFQGNSAPDKSGLPSDRFSAERTGGSVSTLTIQRTQQEDSAVYLCASSLLAGSYNEQFFGPGTRLTVL.

The chain links TRBV18 to TRBJ1-1; TRBD1 aligns across 11 bases. Per germline, CDR1 KGHSH and CDR2 LQKENI. This CDR3 has 15 amino acids. V was pared by 4 bases and J by 4 bases, with 5 bases of the junction left unmatched. CDR3 sequence: CASSLGTGGFTEAFF. CDR3 bases: TGTGCCAGCTCACTAGGGACAGGGGGTTTCACTGAAGCTTTCTTT.

The chain has TRBV19 and TRBJ1-2; D ambiguous. The CDR3 totals 11 residues. Trimming removed 8 bases from V and 6 bases from J, with 10 bases in between. The germline V gene encodes CDR1 LNHDA and CDR2 SQIVND (reference sequence). The CDR3 sequence is CASWYSDGYTF. CDR3 in DNA: TGTGCCAGTTGGTATTCGGATGGCTACACCTTC.

The chain couples TRBV19 to TRBJ2-3; D perhaps matches TRBD2 (6 bases). From germline, CDR1 is LNHDA and CDR2 SQIVND (reference sequence). V was shortened by 6 bases and J by 4 bases, with 17 bases between the two germline ends. The CDR3 is made up of 15 amino acids. The CDR3 nucleotides read TGTGCCAGTAGGGCCTCCTGGGGAGGTGCAGATACGCAGTATTTT. Translation gives CASRASWGGADTQYF.

The chain has TRBV5-4 and TRBJ1-6; weak D call: TRBD1 (5 bases). This CDR3 has 15 amino acids. Trimming stripped 4 bases from V and 0 bases from J, with 8 bases between. Germline V lookup: CDR1 SGHNT, CDR2 YYREEE (reference sequence). The CDR3 region is CASSHRSSYNSPLHF. The CDR3 DNA sequence: TGTGCCAGCAGCCACAGGAGCTCCTATAATTCACCCCTCCACTTT.

The chain is built from TRBV4-2 and TRBJ2-4, with D unresolved. Germline CDR1 is LGHNA and CDR2 is YNFKEQ. Trimming stripped 0 bases from V and 1 base from J, with 13 bases between. The CDR3 runs to 17 residues. CDR3 nucleotide sequence: TGTGCCAGCAGCCAAGATCCAGGTTTTCGGGCCAAAAACATTCAGTACTTC. It codes for CASSQDPGFRAKNIQYF.